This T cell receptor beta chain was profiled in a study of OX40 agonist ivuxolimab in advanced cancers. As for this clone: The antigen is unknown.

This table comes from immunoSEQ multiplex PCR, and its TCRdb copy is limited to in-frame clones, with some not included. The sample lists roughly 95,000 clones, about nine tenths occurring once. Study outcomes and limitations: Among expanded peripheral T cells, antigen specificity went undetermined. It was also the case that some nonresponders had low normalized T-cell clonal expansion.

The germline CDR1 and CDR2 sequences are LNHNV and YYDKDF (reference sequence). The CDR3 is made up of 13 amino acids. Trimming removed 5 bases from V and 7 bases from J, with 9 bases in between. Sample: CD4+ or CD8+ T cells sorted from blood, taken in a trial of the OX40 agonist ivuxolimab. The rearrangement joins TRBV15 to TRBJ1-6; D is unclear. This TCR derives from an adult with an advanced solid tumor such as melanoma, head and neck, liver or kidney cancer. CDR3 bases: TGTGCCACCAGCGAAATTCCAAATTCACCCCTCCACTTT. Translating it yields CATSEIPNSPLHF.